This passage covers 26 T cell receptor beta chains from one sample sequenced in a study of radiotherapy plus CTLA-4 blockade in lung cancer. TCRdb keeps only in-frame clones here, not all; method: immunoSEQ multiplex PCR. The sample holds about 76,000 clones, about 80% seen once. Sequenced material: peripheral blood, taken from a patient treated with radiotherapy plus ipilimumab. These receptor sequences come from a human donor with non-small cell lung cancer who had stable disease on radiotherapy plus ipilimumab.

This chain uses TRBV28 with TRBJ2-7; perhaps TRBD2 as D (5 bases). V lost 8 bases, J lost 7 bases, and 18 bases lay in between. The length of the CDR3 is 13 residues. Germline loops: CDR1 MDHEN, CDR2 SYDVKM. Written as DNA, the CDR3 is TGTGCCAGCCTGGACCGACTATTTAGGGAGCAGTACTTC. Translating it yields CASLDRLFREQYF.

Worth noting for this clone: Other DNA sequences from this sample encode an identical CDR3 as well. This chain links TRBV9 with TRBJ2-5; 8 bases line up with TRBD1. The junction had 1 base not matched to a gene; V was cut back by 2 bases and J by 1 base. The germline CDR1 and CDR2 sequences are SGDLS and YYNGEE. There are 14 residues in the CDR3. The CDR3 DNA follows: TGTGCCAGCAGCGTTGGGACAGGCCAAGAGACCCAGTACTTC. This codes for CASSVGTGQETQYF.

CDR3: CASRLPSNQPQHF. The CDR3 DNA follows: TGTGCCAGCAGGTTGCCTAGCAATCAGCCCCAGCATTTT. The V call is TRBV28, the J call TRBJ1-5; D uncertain. Trimming removed 6 bases from V and 0 bases from J, with 6 bases in between. Germline loops: CDR1 MDHEN, CDR2 SYDVKM. The CDR3 spans 13 residues.

The chain uses TRBV5-4 and TRBJ1-1; 7 nucleotides line up with TRBD1. Germline-derived CDR1 and CDR2 are SGHNT and YYREEE (reference sequence). The CDR3 is 14 residues long. Losses at the gene ends were 3 bases for V and 2 bases for J; bases not matched to a gene: 4. This CDR3 reads CASSSRGGNTEAFF. CDR3 nucleotides: TGTGCCAGCAGCTCCAGGGGGGGAAACACTGAAGCTTTCTTT.

The chain has TRBV5-4 and TRBJ2-5; 7 nucleotides match TRBD1. CDR1 is SGHNT and CDR2 is YYREEE in the germline V gene (reference sequence). V lost 4 bases, J lost 3 bases, and 12 bases stayed unmatched. The CDR3 is 16 amino acids. The CDR3 nucleotides are TGTGCCAGCAGCCCGAGACAGGGCCTTGTGGAAGAGACCCAGTACTTC. As protein: CASSPRQGLVEETQYF.

The chain has TRBV7-2 and TRBJ1-4; 8 bases fit TRBD1. The CDR3 loop spans 15 amino acids. The J segment lost 8 bases and the V segment lost 5 bases, leaving 10 bases of the junction unmatched. Germline CDR1 and CDR2: SGHTA and FQGNSA. DNA of the CDR3: TGTGCCAGCAGCAGGACAGGGAAAGTAGGGGAAAAACTGTTTTTT. Encoded protein: CASSRTGKVGEKLFF.

The genes are TRBV6-5 and TRBJ2-1; either TRBD1 or TRBD2 may supply D (6 bases each). Trimming took 4 bases from V and 3 from J, leaving 13 bases between them. The CDR3 has 15 residues. Germline lookup yields CDR1 MNHEY and CDR2 SVGAGI. The CDR3 DNA sequence: TGTGCCAGCAGTTTAGCGGAACAGGGCTACAATGAGCAGTTCTTC. Protein product: CASSLAEQGYNEQFF.

V usage is TRBV6-1 and J usage is TRBJ1-4; 7 positions agree with TRBD1. V trimming: 2 bases; J trimming: 3 bases; junction bases outside the gene matches: 6. This CDR3 region has 16 residues. CDR1 and CDR2 (germline): MNHNS, SASEGT. DNA for the CDR3: TGTGCCAGCAGTGAATATTCGACAGGGTCTAATGAAAAACTGTTTTTT. Its protein is CASSEYSTGSNEKLFF.

The chain carries TRBV30 and TRBJ2-3; the match to TRBD2 covers 8 bases. The CDR3 is 14 amino acids. V lost 7 bases and J lost 2; bases outside the gene matches: 8. Germline V CDR1 and CDR2: GTSNPN, SVGIG (reference sequence). The CDR3 is CASREGGATDTQYF. In DNA form, the CDR3 reads TGTGCCTCCCGGGAGGGGGGGGCCACAGATACGCAGTATTTT.

V gene TRBV19 combines with J gene TRBJ2-1; no definite D call. CDR1 is LNHDA, CDR2 SQIVND, per germline (reference sequence). This CDR3 is built from 13 residues. The V and J ends lost 3 bases and 5 bases respectively, with 8 bases between them. The DNA for the CDR3 is TGTGCCAGTAGTATCGGGTCGAACAATGAGCAGTTCTTC. It codes for CASSIGSNNEQFF.

The rearrangement uses TRBV7-9 and TRBJ1-4; no definite D call. The CDR3 has 15 amino acids. CDR1 and CDR2 (germline): SEHNR, FQNEAQ (reference sequence). Trimming took off 1 base at V and 0 bases at J, with 6 bases between the two ends. CDR3 bases: TGTGCCAGCAGCTTAGGAACGACAACTAATGAAAAACTGTTTTTT. The encoded protein is CASSLGTTTNEKLFF.

CDR3 DNA sequence: TGTGCCAGCAGCTCCAGGTCTGAAGCTTTCTTT. This codes for CASSSRSEAFF. V is TRBV6-5 and J is TRBJ1-1, with unresolved D. This CDR3 has 11 amino acids. V was clipped by 6 bases and J by 6 bases, with 8 bases between them. In germline, CDR1 is MNHEY, CDR2 SVGAGI.

The chain joins TRBV6-5 to TRBJ1-2; 9 bases match TRBD1. After removal of 5 bases from V and 7 bases from J, the junction contained 5 bases not matched to a gene. Per the germline V gene, CDR1 is MNHEY and CDR2 is SVGAGI. The CDR3 has 13 amino acids. CDR3 DNA: TGTGCCAGCAGTCAGACAGGGGGAGCTGGCTACACCTTC. Its protein is CASSQTGGAGYTF.

The chain is built from TRBV5-4 and TRBJ2-2; 8 positions match TRBD1. CDR1 is SGHNT, CDR2 YYREEE, per germline (reference sequence). The CDR3 has 16 residues. Trimming removed 5 bases from V and 0 bases from J; junction bases left unmatched: 6. CDR3 region: CASRFSQGANTGELFF. The CDR3 DNA reads TGTGCCAGCAGGTTTTCACAGGGGGCGAACACCGGGGAGCTGTTTTTT.

The chain has TRBV6-5 and TRBJ2-3, with no clear D. The V gene lost 6 bases and the J gene lost 0 bases, with 7 bases spanning the gap. The CDR3 has 13 amino acids. CDR1 and CDR2 from the germline V gene are MNHEY and SVGAGI. CDR3 sequence reads: CASRLGSTDTQYF. The CDR3 DNA sequence: TGTGCCAGCAGACTGGGAAGCACAGATACGCAGTATTTT.

The J gene is TRBJ2-7, the V gene TRBV10-3, with 8 bases that match TRBD1. Germline loops: CDR1 ENHRY, CDR2 SYGVKD. Trimming at V came to 4 bases and at J to 3 bases, leaving 2 bases not matched to a gene. The CDR3 sequence is 13 residues long. CDR3 residues: CAISVGQGYEQYF. The CDR3 DNA sequence: TGTGCCATCAGTGTCGGACAGGGCTACGAGCAGTACTTC.

V is TRBV30 and J is TRBJ2-5, with D unclear. The CDR3 has 11 residues. CDR1 is GTSNPN and CDR2 is SVGIG in the germline V gene (reference sequence). With 2 bases removed from V and 10 bases from J, the gap between germline ends came to 11 bases. The CDR3 sequence: CAWSISKGQYF. CDR3 DNA sequence: TGTGCCTGGAGTATATCCAAGGGCCAGTACTTC.

V usage is TRBV28 and J usage is TRBJ1-6, with D hard to call. V was cut by 6 bases and J by 10 bases, with 13 bases left in between. Germline V gene lookup returns CDR1 MDHEN and CDR2 SYDVKM. The CDR3 covers 13 residues. As DNA, the CDR3 is TGTGCCAGCAGATTGGTCAGAAACTCACCCCTCCACTTT. As protein: CASRLVRNSPLHF.

J is TRBJ1-5 and V is TRBV19; 7 bases match TRBD1. The germline CDR1 and CDR2 sequences are LNHDA and SQIVND (reference sequence). The J segment lost 6 bases and the V segment lost 3 bases, leaving 5 bases of the junction unmatched. The CDR3 is made up of 14 amino acids. CDR3: CASSIGTAAQPQHF. CDR3 nucleotide sequence: TGTGCCAGTAGTATTGGGACAGCTGCTCAGCCCCAGCATTTT.

Here the CDR3 reads CASSLTASGPSSYNEQFF. DNA of the CDR3: TGTGCCAGTAGCCTAACGGCTAGCGGGCCGAGCTCCTACAATGAGCAGTTCTTC. The J gene is TRBJ2-1, the V gene TRBV19; 8 nucleotides line up with TRBD2. The CDR3 runs to 18 residues. Germline V lookup: CDR1 LNHDA, CDR2 SQIVND (reference sequence). Germline trimming cut 6 bases from V and 0 bases from J; bases unmatched to any gene: 13.

This chain joins TRBV28 and TRBJ1-2; tentative D call: TRBD1 (5 bases). The germline CDR1 and CDR2 sequences are MDHEN and SYDVKM. Deletions cut 6 bases from V and 4 bases from J, with 18 bases between. There are 15 residues in the CDR3. CDR3 DNA: TGTGCCAGCAGCCAAACCTCGGGGGGGTCCTATGGCTACACCTTC. This sequence encodes CASSQTSGGSYGYTF.

The rearrangement links TRBV27 to TRBJ2-6; 8 positions match TRBD1. The CDR3 runs to 18 residues. Looked up from germline, CDR1 is MNHEY and CDR2 is SMNVEV (reference sequence). Losses at the gene ends were 5 bases for V and 0 bases for J; bases not matched to a gene: 9. CDR3 DNA sequence: TGTGCCAGCAGTGTCCGGACAGGGATTCACTCTGGGGCCAACGTCCTGACTTTC. Residues: CASSVRTGIHSGANVLTF.

The chain has TRBV6-1 and TRBJ1-1; 7 nucleotides line up with TRBD1. V was clipped by 7 bases and J by 1 base; unmatched bases: 9. The CDR3 has 15 residues. Per germline, CDR1 MNHNS and CDR2 SASEGT. The CDR3 is CASITLRDRNTEAFF. DNA for the CDR3: TGTGCCAGCATTACTCTCCGGGACAGGAACACTGAAGCTTTCTTT.

The chain uses TRBV7-3 and TRBJ2-2; TRBD2 might be the D (6 bases). The V end was cut by 5 bases, the J end by 4 bases, with 14 bases between. The CDR3 extends over 15 amino acids. CDR1 and CDR2 (germline): SGHTA, FQGTGA. The CDR3, as DNA: TGTGCCAGCAGCCGGAGGGGTGGCGGCACCGGGGAGCTGTTTTTT. Translating gives CASSRRGGGTGELFF.

The genes are TRBV10-2 and TRBJ1-2, with 8 bases identical to TRBD1. In germline, CDR1 is WSHSY, CDR2 SAAADI. There are 14 residues in the CDR3. Losses at the gene ends were 6 bases for V and 7 bases for J; bases not matched to a gene: 10. The CDR3 loop is CASSQYGTGIGYTF. DNA for the CDR3: TGCGCCAGCAGCCAGTACGGGACAGGAATTGGCTACACCTTC.

This rearrangement joins TRBV9 to TRBJ2-2; D remains unclear. The V and J ends lost 1 base and 2 bases respectively, with 9 bases between them. The CDR3 has 15 residues. Germline CDR1 is SGDLS and CDR2 is YYNGEE. CDR3 in DNA: TGTGCCAGCAGCGTAAGGCGGAAAAACACCGGGGAGCTGTTTTTT. Protein sequence: CASSVRRKNTGELFF.